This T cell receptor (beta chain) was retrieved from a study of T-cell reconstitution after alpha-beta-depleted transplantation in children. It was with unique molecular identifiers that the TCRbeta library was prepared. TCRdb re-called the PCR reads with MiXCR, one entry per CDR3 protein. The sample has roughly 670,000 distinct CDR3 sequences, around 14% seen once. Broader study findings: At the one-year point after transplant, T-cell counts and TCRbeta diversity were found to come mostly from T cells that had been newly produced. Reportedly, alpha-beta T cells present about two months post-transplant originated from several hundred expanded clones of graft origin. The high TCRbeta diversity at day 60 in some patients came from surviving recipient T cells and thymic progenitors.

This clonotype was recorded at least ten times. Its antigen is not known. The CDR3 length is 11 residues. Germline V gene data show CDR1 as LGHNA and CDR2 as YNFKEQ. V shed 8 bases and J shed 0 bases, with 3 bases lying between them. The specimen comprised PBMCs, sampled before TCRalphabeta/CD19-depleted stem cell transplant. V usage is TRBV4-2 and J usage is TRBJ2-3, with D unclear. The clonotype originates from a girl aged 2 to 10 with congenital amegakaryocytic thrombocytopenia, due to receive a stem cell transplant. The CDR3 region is CASLSTDTQYF. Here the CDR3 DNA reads TGTGCCAGCCTCAGCACAGATACGCAGTATTTT.